A single sample gave rise to the 26 T cell receptor beta chains below, sequenced in a study of response to subunit inactivated influenza vaccine. TCRdb itself ran the RT-PCR reads through MiXCR, one entry per CDR3 protein. This sample has some 800,000 distinct CDR3 sequences, with approximately 22% found just once. The sample consisted of PBMCs from blood, taken around 5 days after vaccination. Receptors originate from a man in his fifties or sixties who received an inactivated influenza vaccine.

This clonotype was found once. The junction departs from the called germline gene at one end, perhaps through a read error. The chain joins TRBV29-1 to TRBJ2-5; TRBD1 matches 8 bases. Germline V gene data show CDR1 as SQVTM and CDR2 as ANQGSEA. This CDR3 comprises 14 residues. The CDR3 region is CSVEGDRYQETQNF. The CDR3 region has the DNA TGCAGCGTTGAAGGGGACAGGTACCAAGAGACCCAGAACTTC.

This clonotype was counted a few times. This chain connects TRBV11-2 to TRBJ1-2; 8 positions agree with TRBD1. Germline lookup yields CDR1 SGHAT and CDR2 FQNNGV. Trimming removed 4 bases from V and 7 bases from J; junction bases left unmatched: 11. This CDR3 comprises 15 residues. CDR3: CASSSTGTGPRGYTF. The CDR3 DNA sequence: TGTGCCAGCAGCTCGACCGGGACAGGTCCCCGTGGCTACACCTTC. The complete variable domain, with remaining parts taken from reference TRBV11-2 and TRBJ1-2, reads EAGVAQSPRYKIIEKRQSVAFWCNPISGHATLYWYQQILGQGPKLLIQFQNNGVVDDSQLPKDRFSAERLKGVDSTLKIQPAKLEDSAVYLCASSSTGTGPRGYTFGSGTRLTVV.

This sequence joins TRBV20-1 and TRBJ2-7; 9 bases match TRBD1. The CDR3 consists of 14 residues. Germline trimming cut 4 bases from V and 1 base from J; bases unmatched to any gene: 5. Germline assignment: CDR1 DFQATT and CDR2 SNEGSKA (reference sequence). The CDR3 DNA sequence: TGCAGTGCTAAGAACAGGGGGCCGTCCTACGAGCAGTACTTC. Amino acids: CSAKNRGPSYEQYF.

The chain carries TRBV18 and TRBJ1-6; a possible D gene is TRBD1 (5 bases). The CDR3 spans 15 residues. With 2 bases removed from V and 7 bases from J, the gap between germline ends came to 12 bases. The germline CDR1 and CDR2 sequences are KGHSH and LQKENI. CDR3 residues: CASSPGADSNSPLHF. The DNA for the CDR3 is TGTGCCAGCTCACCAGGTGCCGACAGCAATTCACCCCTCCACTTT.

The chain carries TRBV7-9 and TRBJ2-7; 13 bases line up with TRBD2. This CDR3 region has 16 residues. The V segment lost 5 bases and the J segment 3 bases; nucleotides outside the gene matches: 7. Germline V gene sequence: CDR1 SEHNR, CDR2 FQNEAQ (reference sequence). As DNA, the CDR3 is TGTGCCAGCAGCACAGCGACTAGCGGGAGGAACTACGAGCAGTACTTC. Translated, it gives CASSTATSGRNYEQYF.

This chain joins TRBV11-2 and TRBJ2-5; no definite D call. V was cut by 5 bases and J by 5 bases, with 9 bases left in between. The CDR3 sequence is 12 residues long. From germline, CDR1 is SGHAT and CDR2 FQNNGV. The CDR3, as DNA: TGTGCCAGCAGCCTCCAGTTGGAGACCCAGTACTTC. It is translated as CASSLQLETQYF.

This clonotype showed up many times. This chain connects TRBV13 to TRBJ2-7; 7 nucleotides match TRBD2. The CDR3 totals 15 residues. The V gene end was trimmed by 4 bases and the J gene end by 1 base; junction bases not matched to a gene: 7. Germline V CDR1 and CDR2: PRHDT, FYEKMQ (reference sequence). As DNA, the CDR3 is TGTGCCAGCAGCTCCTCACTAGCGCAATCCTACGAGCAGTACTTC. Protein product: CASSSSLAQSYEQYF. Based on the CDR3 plus reference TRBV13 and TRBJ2-7, the full variable domain is AAGVIQSPRHLIKEKRETATLKCYPIPRHDTVYWYQQGPGQDPQFLISFYEKMQSDKGSIPDRFSAQQFSDYHSELNMSSLELGDSALYFCASSSSLAQSYEQYFGPGTRLTVT.

V and J are TRBV12-3 or TRBV12-4 and TRBJ2-3; perhaps TRBD1 as D (5 bases). The CDR3 is 16 amino acids. With 5 bases removed from V and 0 bases from J, the gap between germline ends came to 15 bases. This CDR3 is CASSPLTQASTDTQYF. In DNA form, the CDR3 reads TGTGCCAGCAGTCCTCTTACACAGGCTAGCACAGATACGCAGTATTTT.

The chain links TRBV3-1 to TRBJ2-2; 7 bases fit TRBD2. The CDR3 covers 15 residues. V gave up 6 bases and J gave up 0 bases; unmatched junction bases: 4. Germline V gene lookup returns CDR1 LGHDT and CDR2 YNNKEL (reference sequence). CDR3 DNA: TGTGCCAGCAGGCAACTAGCGACGAACACCGGGGAGCTGTTTTTT. Translating gives CASRQLATNTGELFF.

This chain uses TRBV29-1 with TRBJ1-3, with D unclear. CDR1 is SQVTM and CDR2 is ANQGSEA in the germline V gene. V lost 4 bases and J 0 bases, leaving 4 bases between the germline ends. This CDR3 contains 12 residues. The DNA of the CDR3 is TGCAGCGTTGGCAGCTCTGGAAACACCATATATTTT. This encodes CSVGSSGNTIYF. The full variable domain, its missing parts supplied by reference TRBV29-1 and TRBJ1-3, is SAVISQKPSRDICQRGTSLTIQCQVDSQVTMMFWYRQQPGQSLTLIATANQGSEATYESGFVIDKFPISRPNLTFSTLTVSNMSPEDSSIYLCSVGSSGNTIYFGEGSWLTVV.

This chain's CDR3 is CASSRWGDGFDEQFF. CDR3 DNA: TGTGCCAGCAGCCGGTGGGGCGACGGATTTGATGAGCAGTTCTTC. This chain connects TRBV6-2 or TRBV6-3 to TRBJ2-1; the D gene is possibly TRBD1 (5 bases). Germline lookup yields CDR1 MNHEY and CDR2 SVGEGT. The CDR3 sequence is 15 residues long. The V end was cut by 6 bases, the J end by 8 bases, with 20 bases between.

The V gene is TRBV20-1, the J gene TRBJ2-3; 8 bases align to TRBD2. Losses at the gene ends were 6 bases for V and 4 bases for J; bases not matched to a gene: 9. Germline CDR1 reads DFQATT; CDR2 reads SNEGSKA (reference sequence). This CDR3 contains 14 residues. CDR3 in DNA: TGCAGTGCCTTCGGACTAGCTAGGGCAGATACGCAGTATTTT. Protein product: CSAFGLARADTQYF.

CDR3 amino acids: CASSFPVQGGTGELFF. DNA for the CDR3: TGCGCCAGCAGCTTCCCCGTGCAGGGAGGCACCGGGGAGCTGTTTTTT. J is TRBJ2-2 and V is TRBV5-1; D perhaps matches TRBD2 (6 bases). V was shortened by 2 bases and J by 4 bases, with 15 bases between the two germline ends. There are 16 residues in the CDR3. Germline V lookup: CDR1 SGHRS, CDR2 YFSETQ.

The genes are TRBV6-1 and TRBJ2-5, with 7 nucleotides matching TRBD1. Per the germline V gene, CDR1 is MNHNS and CDR2 is SASEGT. V dropped 7 bases and J dropped 4; count of bases not matched to a gene: 15. The CDR3 is made up of 16 amino acids. Here the CDR3 reads CASTFGTDYFRETQYF. The CDR3 DNA sequence: TGTGCCAGCACCTTTGGGACAGACTATTTTCGAGAGACCCAGTACTTC.

This clonotype showed up just a few times. The chain links TRBV12-3 or TRBV12-4 to TRBJ2-5; D is uncertain. The CDR3 contains 15 residues. With 6 bases removed from V and 1 base from J, the gap between germline ends came to 15 bases. CDR3 in amino acids: CASSPARSSQETQYF. The CDR3 DNA sequence: TGTGCCAGCAGCCCCGCCAGGAGTTCCCAAGAGACCCAGTACTTC.

The chain recombines TRBV28 with TRBJ2-7, with D unresolved. In germline, CDR1 is MDHEN, CDR2 SYDVKM. The V and J ends lost 7 bases and 4 bases respectively, with 17 bases between them. The length of the CDR3 is 14 residues. The CDR3 reads CASTPGSSVYEQYF. CDR3 coding DNA: TGTGCCAGCACTCCCGGTAGCAGTGTGTACGAGCAGTACTTC.

In this sample, this clonotype turned up many times. This rearrangement joins TRBV12-3 or TRBV12-4 to TRBJ2-4; D is perhaps TRBD1 or TRBD2 (5 bases each). The CDR3 is made up of 15 amino acids. Deletions cut 2 bases from V and 1 base from J, with 9 bases between. In nucleotides, the CDR3 is TGTGCCAGCAGTTTAATGGGACGGGCCAAAAACATTCAGTACTTC. It encodes CASSLMGRAKNIQYF.

The chain links TRBV12-3 or TRBV12-4 to TRBJ2-1; D perhaps matches TRBD1 (6 bases). CDR3 length: 14 amino acids. The ends were cut back, 5 bases at V and 9 bases at J, with 17 bases in the middle. CDR3 sequence reads: CASSPTGTPPEQFF. Written as DNA, the CDR3 is TGTGCCAGCAGTCCAACCGGGACACCGCCTGAGCAGTTCTTC.

This rearrangement joins TRBV6-2 or TRBV6-3 to TRBJ2-2; 7 bases align to TRBD2. Germline V gene sequence: CDR1 MNHEY, CDR2 SVGEGT. Trimming at V came to 4 bases and at J to 1 base, leaving 12 bases not matched to a gene. The CDR3 totals 18 residues. The CDR3 here is CASSFNPQLAWNTGELFF. CDR3 bases: TGTGCCAGCAGTTTCAATCCCCAACTAGCGTGGAACACCGGGGAGCTGTTTTTT.

This clonotype was seen only a few times. The chain recombines TRBV5-1 with TRBJ1-2; 7 nucleotides align to TRBD1. Trimming at V came to 4 bases and at J to 4 bases, leaving 10 bases not matched to a gene. Per germline, CDR1 SGHRS and CDR2 YFSETQ. CDR3 length equals 15 residues. For the CDR3, the DNA is TGCGCCAGCAGCGCTAGACAGGGAGACTTCTATGGCTACACCTTC. Protein product: CASSARQGDFYGYTF.

This clonotype has just a few counts. V is TRBV10-2 and J is TRBJ2-1, with 12 bases lining up with TRBD2. Per the germline V gene, CDR1 is WSHSY and CDR2 is SAAADI. The CDR3 extends over 14 amino acids. V shed 7 bases, J shed 8 bases, and the junction held 6 bases outside the gene matches. The chain's CDR3 is CASKLAGGIDEQFF. CDR3 nucleotide sequence: TGCGCCAGCAAACTAGCGGGGGGCATAGATGAGCAGTTCTTC.

This clonotype showed up just a few times. The final CDR3 position lacks the conserved phenylalanine or tryptophan, pointing to a likely read error. This chain connects TRBV30 to TRBJ1-6, with unresolved D. CDR3 length: 13 residues. With 3 bases removed from V and 9 bases from J, the gap between germline ends came to 12 bases. The germline V gene encodes CDR1 GTSNPN and CDR2 SVGIG (reference sequence). The chain's CDR3 is CAWSIGFGSPLHL. The CDR3 DNA reads as TGTGCCTGGAGCATTGGGTTTGGTTCACCCCTCCACCTT.

This chain uses TRBV12-3 or TRBV12-4 with TRBJ2-2; D unresolved. The CDR3 is 16 residues long. V was cut by 5 bases and J by 1 base, with 14 bases left in between. DNA of the CDR3: TGTGCCAGCAGTCGCCCCCCACAGAGGAACACCGGGGAGCTGTTTTTT. Its translation: CASSRPPQRNTGELFF.

This clonotype was found a few times. The chain links TRBV9 to TRBJ2-1; D is uncertain. Deletions cut 3 bases from V and 5 bases from J, with 9 bases between. The CDR3 is 13 residues long. Germline CDR1 is SGDLS and CDR2 is YYNGEE. Here the CDR3 reads CASSAGRNNEQFF. CDR3 DNA: TGTGCCAGCAGCGCCGGACGGAACAATGAGCAGTTCTTC.

The rearrangement uses TRBV28 and TRBJ2-7; possibly TRBD1 for D (6 bases). V lost 6 bases and J 4 bases, leaving 16 bases between the germline ends. The CDR3 loop spans 14 amino acids. Looked up from germline, CDR1 is MDHEN and CDR2 is SYDVKM. The CDR3 region is CASSVDSASYEQYF. As DNA, the CDR3 is TGTGCCAGCAGCGTGGACAGTGCTTCTTACGAGCAGTACTTC. Full variable domain (outside the CDR3, taken from reference TRBV28 and TRBJ2-7): DVKVTQSSRYLVKRTGEKVFLECVQDMDHENMFWYRQDPGLGLRLIYFSYDVKMKEKGDIPEGYSVSREKKERFSLILESASTNQTSMYLCASSVDSASYEQYFGPGTRLTVT.

This clonotype has just a few counts. The chain couples TRBV7-9 to TRBJ2-5, with D possibly matching TRBD1 (6 bases). The germline V gene has CDR1 SEHNR and CDR2 FQNEAQ (reference sequence). The CDR3 is made up of 15 amino acids. V was cut by 1 base and J by 3 bases, with 12 bases left in between. For the CDR3, the DNA is TGTGCCAGCAGCTTAGGTCGGACAGTCGAAGAGACCCAGTACTTC. Its translation is CASSLGRTVEETQYF.